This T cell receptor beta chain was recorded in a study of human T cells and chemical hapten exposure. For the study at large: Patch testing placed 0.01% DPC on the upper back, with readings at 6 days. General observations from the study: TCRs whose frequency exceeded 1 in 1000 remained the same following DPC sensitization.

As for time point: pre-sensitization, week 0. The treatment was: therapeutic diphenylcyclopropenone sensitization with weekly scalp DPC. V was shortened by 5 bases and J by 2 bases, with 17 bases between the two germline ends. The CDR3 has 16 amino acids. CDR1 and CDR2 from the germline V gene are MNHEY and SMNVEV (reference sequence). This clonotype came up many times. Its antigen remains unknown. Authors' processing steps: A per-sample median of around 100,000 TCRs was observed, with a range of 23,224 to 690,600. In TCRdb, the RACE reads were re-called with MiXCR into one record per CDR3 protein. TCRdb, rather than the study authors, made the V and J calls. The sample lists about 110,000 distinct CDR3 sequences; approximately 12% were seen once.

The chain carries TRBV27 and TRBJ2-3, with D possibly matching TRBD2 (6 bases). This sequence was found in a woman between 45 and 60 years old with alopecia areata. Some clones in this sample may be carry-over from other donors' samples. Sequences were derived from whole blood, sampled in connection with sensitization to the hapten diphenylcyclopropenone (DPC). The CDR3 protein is CASSLRNSGFTDTQYF. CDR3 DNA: TGTGCCAGCAGTCTGAGAAATAGCGGATTCACAGATACGCAGTATTTT.